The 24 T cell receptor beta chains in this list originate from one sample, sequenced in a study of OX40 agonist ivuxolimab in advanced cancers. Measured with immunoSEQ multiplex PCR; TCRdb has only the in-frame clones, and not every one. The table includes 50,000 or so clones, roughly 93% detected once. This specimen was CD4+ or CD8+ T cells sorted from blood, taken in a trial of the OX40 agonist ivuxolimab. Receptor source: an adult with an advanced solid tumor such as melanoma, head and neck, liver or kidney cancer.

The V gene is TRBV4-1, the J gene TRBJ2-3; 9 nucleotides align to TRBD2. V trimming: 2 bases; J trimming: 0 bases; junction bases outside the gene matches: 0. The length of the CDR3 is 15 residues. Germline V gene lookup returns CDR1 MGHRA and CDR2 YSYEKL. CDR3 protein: CASSQLAGSTDTQYF. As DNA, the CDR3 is TGCGCCAGCAGCCAACTAGCGGGGAGCACAGATACGCAGTATTTT.

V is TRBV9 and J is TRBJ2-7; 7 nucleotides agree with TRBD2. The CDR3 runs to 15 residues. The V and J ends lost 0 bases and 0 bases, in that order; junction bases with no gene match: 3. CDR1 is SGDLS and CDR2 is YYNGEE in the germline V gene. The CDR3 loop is CASSVGSGISYEQYF. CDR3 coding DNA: TGTGCCAGCAGCGTAGGAAGCGGGATCTCCTACGAGCAGTACTTC.

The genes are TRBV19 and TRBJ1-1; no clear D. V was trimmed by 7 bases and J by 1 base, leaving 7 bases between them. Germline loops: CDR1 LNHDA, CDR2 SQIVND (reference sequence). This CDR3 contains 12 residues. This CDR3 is CASTAGNTEAFF. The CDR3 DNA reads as TGTGCCAGTACCGCCGGGAACACTGAAGCTTTCTTT. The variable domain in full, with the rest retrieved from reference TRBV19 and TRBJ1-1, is DGGITQSPKYLFRKEGQNVTLSCEQNLNHDAMYWYRQDPGQGLRLIYYSQIVNDFQKGDIAEGYSVSREKKESFPLTVTSAQKNPTAFYLCASTAGNTEAFFGQGTRLTVV.

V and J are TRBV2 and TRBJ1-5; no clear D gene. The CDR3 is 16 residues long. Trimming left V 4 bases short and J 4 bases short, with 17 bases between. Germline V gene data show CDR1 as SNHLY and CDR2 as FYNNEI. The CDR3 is CASSGGEQEVNQPQHF. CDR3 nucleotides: TGTGCCAGCAGTGGAGGAGAGCAGGAGGTAAATCAGCCCCAGCATTTT.

The CDR3 is CASSASQGAEATF. In DNA, the CDR3 is TGTGCCAGCAGCGCCTCGCAGGGGGCCGAGGCCACCTTC. This chain links TRBV9 with TRBJ1-2; 8 bases match TRBD1. V lost 3 bases and J lost 13; bases outside the gene matches: 11. Germline V gives CDR1 SGDLS, CDR2 YYNGEE. The CDR3 has 13 amino acids.

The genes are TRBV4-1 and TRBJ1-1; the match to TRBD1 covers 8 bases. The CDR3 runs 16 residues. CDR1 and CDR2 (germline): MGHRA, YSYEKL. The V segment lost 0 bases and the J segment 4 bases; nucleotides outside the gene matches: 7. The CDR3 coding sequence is TGCGCCAGCAGCCAAGATGGAGACAGGGGCGGCACTGAAGCTTTCTTT. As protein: CASSQDGDRGGTEAFF.

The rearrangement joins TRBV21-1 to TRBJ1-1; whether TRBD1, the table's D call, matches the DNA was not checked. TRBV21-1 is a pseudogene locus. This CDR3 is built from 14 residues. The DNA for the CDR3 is TGTGCCAGCATGATGGAGGACAGGAACACTGAAGCTTTCTTT. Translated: CASMMEDRNTEAFF.

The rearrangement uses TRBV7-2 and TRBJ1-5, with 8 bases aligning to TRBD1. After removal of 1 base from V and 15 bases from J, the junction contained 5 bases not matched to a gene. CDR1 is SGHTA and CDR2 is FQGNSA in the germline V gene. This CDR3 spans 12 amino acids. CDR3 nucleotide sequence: TGTGCCAGCAGCTTAGGGGACAGGAAGTGGCATTTT. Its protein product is CASSLGDRKWHF.

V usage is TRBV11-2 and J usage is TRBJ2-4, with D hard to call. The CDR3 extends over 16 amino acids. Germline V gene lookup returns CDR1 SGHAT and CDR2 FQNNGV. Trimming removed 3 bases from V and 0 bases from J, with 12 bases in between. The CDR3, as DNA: TGTGCCAGCAGCTTCGGAGCCCATTTAGCCAAAAACATTCAGTACTTC. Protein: CASSFGAHLAKNIQYF.

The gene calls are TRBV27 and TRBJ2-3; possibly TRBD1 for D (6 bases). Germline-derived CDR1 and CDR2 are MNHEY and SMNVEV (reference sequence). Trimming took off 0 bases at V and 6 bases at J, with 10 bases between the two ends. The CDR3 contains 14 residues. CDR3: CASSLSWGPDTQYF. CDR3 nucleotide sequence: TGTGCCAGCAGTTTATCCTGGGGGCCGGATACGCAGTATTTT.

For the CDR3, the DNA is TGCGCCAGCAGCCAAGGGGGTGAGAATGAGCAGTTCTTC. It encodes CASSQGGENEQFF. The chain joins TRBV4-1 to TRBJ2-1; no firm D call. The V gene's germline CDR1 is MGHRA and CDR2 YSYEKL. The CDR3 consists of 13 residues. Trimming took off 1 base at V and 7 bases at J, with 8 bases between the two ends.

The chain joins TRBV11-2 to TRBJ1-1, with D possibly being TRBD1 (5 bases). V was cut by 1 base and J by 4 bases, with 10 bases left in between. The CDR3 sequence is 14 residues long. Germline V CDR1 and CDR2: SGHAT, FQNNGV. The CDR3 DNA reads TGTGCCAGCAGCTTAGGGGGCATGGGCACTGAAGCTTTCTTT. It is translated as CASSLGGMGTEAFF.

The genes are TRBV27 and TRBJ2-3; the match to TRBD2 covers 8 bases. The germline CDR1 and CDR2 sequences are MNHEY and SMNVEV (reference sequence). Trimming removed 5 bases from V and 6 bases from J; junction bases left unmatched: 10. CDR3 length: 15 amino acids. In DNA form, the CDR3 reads TGTGCCAGCAGTGACTCTAGCGGGCCGGGGGATACGCAGTATTTT. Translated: CASSDSSGPGDTQYF.

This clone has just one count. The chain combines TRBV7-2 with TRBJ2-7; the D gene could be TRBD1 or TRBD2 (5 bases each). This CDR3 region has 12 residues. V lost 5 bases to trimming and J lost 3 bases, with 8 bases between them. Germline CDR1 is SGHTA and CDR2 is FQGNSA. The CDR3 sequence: CASSVGDYEQYF. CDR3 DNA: TGTGCCAGCAGCGTGGGGGACTACGAGCAGTACTTC.

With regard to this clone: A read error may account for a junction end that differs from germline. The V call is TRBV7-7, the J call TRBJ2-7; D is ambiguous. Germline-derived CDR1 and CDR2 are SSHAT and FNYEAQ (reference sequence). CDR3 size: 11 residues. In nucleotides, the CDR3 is TGTGCTAGCAGGCCCGACTACGAGCAGTACTTC. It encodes CASRPDYEQYF.

CDR3 residues: CASSYTTPVDEQYF. Here the CDR3 DNA reads TGTGCCAGCAGTTACACGACTCCGGTGGACGAGCAGTACTTC. The V and J genes are TRBV6-5 and TRBJ2-7; D call uncertain. The CDR3 sequence is 14 residues long. V dropped 2 bases and J dropped 5 bases, with 13 bases sitting between them. Germline CDR1 reads MNHEY; CDR2 reads SVGAGI.

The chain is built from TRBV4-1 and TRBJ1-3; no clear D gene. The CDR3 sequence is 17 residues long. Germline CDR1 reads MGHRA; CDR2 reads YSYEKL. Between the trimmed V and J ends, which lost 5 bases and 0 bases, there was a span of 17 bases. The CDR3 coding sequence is TGCGCCAGCAGCTACTTGGAGCTCCGCTTCTCTGGAAACACCATATATTTT. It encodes CASSYLELRFSGNTIYF.

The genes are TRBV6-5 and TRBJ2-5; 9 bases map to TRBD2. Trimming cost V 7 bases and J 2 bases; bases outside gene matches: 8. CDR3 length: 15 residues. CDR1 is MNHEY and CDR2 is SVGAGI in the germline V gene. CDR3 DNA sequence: TGTGCCAGCAATCCCCGGACTAGCGTACAAGAGACCCAGTACTTC. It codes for CASNPRTSVQETQYF.

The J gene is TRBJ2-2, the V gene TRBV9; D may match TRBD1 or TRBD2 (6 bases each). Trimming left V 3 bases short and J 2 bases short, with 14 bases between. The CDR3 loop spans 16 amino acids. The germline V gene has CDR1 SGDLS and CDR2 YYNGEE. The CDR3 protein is CASSAQGGGNTGELFF. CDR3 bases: TGTGCCAGCAGCGCGCAAGGGGGAGGAAACACCGGGGAGCTGTTTTTT. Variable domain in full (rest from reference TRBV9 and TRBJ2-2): DSGVTQTPKHLITATGQRVTLRCSPRSGDLSVYWYQQSLDQGLQFLIQYYNGEERAKGNILERFSAQQFPDLHSELNLSSLELGDSALYFCASSAQGGGNTGELFFGEGSRLTVL.

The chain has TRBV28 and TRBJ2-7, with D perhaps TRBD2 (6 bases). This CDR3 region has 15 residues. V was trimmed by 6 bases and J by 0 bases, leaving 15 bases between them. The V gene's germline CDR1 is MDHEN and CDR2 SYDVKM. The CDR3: CASSPTVGGSYEQYF. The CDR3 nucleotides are TGTGCCAGCAGCCCCACTGTGGGGGGCTCCTACGAGCAGTACTTC.

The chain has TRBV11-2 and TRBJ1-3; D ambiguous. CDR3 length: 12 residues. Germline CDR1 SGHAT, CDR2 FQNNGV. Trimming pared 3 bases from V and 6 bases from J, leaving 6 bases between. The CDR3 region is CASSLMENTIYF. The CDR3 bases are TGTGCCAGCAGCTTGATGGAAAACACCATATATTTT.

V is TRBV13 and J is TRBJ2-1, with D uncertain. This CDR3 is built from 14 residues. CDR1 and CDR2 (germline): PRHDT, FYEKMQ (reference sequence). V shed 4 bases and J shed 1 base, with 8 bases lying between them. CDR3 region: CASSSSVSYNEQFF. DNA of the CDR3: TGTGCCAGCAGCTCGTCGGTTTCCTACAATGAGCAGTTCTTC.

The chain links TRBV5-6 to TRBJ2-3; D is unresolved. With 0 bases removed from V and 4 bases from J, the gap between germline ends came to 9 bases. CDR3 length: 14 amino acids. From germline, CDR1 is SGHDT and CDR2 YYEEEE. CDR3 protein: CASSLGQRSDTQYF. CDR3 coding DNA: TGTGCCAGCAGCTTGGGTCAGAGATCAGATACGCAGTATTTT. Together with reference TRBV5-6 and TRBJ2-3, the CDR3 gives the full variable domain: DAGVTQSPTHLIKTRGQQVTLRCSPKSGHDTVSWYQQALGQGPQFIFQYYEEEERQRGNFPDRFSGHQFPNYSSELNVNALLLGDSALYLCASSLGQRSDTQYFGPGTRLTVL.

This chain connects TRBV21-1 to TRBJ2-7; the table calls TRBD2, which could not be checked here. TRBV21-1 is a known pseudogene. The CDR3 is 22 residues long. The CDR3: CASSISYGASGRSLFPTYEQYF. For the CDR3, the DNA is TGTGCCAGCAGCATATCTTACGGGGCGAGCGGGAGATCCCTTTTTCCCACTTACGAGCAGTACTTC.